This TCR beta chain was recorded in a study of cytomegalovirus exposure and HLA in healthy donors. Study results and caveats: Despite most TCR sequences being rare, some public TCRs occurred in many donors. The study recorded 160 or so TCR beta chains that were cytomegalovirus-associated. In vitro work confirmed that three CMV-associated chains recognize CMV antigens.

Some clones are missing from TCRdb's copy, which holds only in-frame ones; the method was immunoSEQ multiplex PCR. The sample carries some 130,000 clones, around 93% recorded once. The CDR3 length is 16 residues. J lost 4 bases, V lost 4 bases, and 6 bases had no gene match. Per the germline V gene, CDR1 is MNHEY and CDR2 is SVGAGI. Concerning this clone itself: The antigen is unknown.

J is TRBJ1-4 and V is TRBV6-5; 10 nucleotides match TRBD1. This TCR was sampled from a young man in good health and CMV-seropositive. The specimen was PBMCs. The CDR3 DNA reads as TGTGCCAGCAGTTCCCTGGGACAGGGGTTTAATGAAAAACTGTTTTTT. Translation: CASSSLGQGFNEKLFF.